The 9 T cell receptor beta chains reported below all come from one sample, sequenced in a study of somatic mutations in cytotoxic T cells in rheumatoid arthritis (dated by TCRdb to 2015 to 2018). Receptor libraries were prepared by the immunoSEQ multiplex PCR assay. Drawn from immuneACCESS, this table holds only the in-frame rearrangements with V and J called that TCRdb kept. Clones are partly lost; checked studies trace under half to an unresolved V gene and leave the rest unexplained. Here the sample has more than 8,000 clones; under 85% occur a single time. About 20% of the sample is taken by the ten largest. The specimen sequenced was CD8+ T cells sorted from blood. These receptors were obtained from a man over 45 in good health.

This chain joins TRBV15 and TRBJ2-1; 9 bases are a match to TRBD1. V lost 9 bases and J lost 6; bases outside the gene matches: 9. The germline gives CDR1 LNHNV, CDR2 YYDKDF (reference sequence). The CDR3 is 14 residues long. CDR3 in DNA: TGTGCCACTGAGGACAGGGGCGGGAGCAATGAGCAGTTCTTC. This gives the protein CATEDRGGSNEQFF.

V is TRBV6-6 and J is TRBJ1-1, with D perhaps matching TRBD1 (5 bases). Trimming removed 4 bases from V and 1 base from J, with 13 bases in between. CDR1 is MNHNY, CDR2 SVGAGI, per germline (reference sequence). The length of the CDR3 is 15 residues. CDR3 DNA sequence: TGTGCCAGCAGTTTTTGGGGGGAACCGAACACTGAAGCTTTCTTT. Protein sequence: CASSFWGEPNTEAFF.

The chain couples TRBV7-6 to TRBJ2-1, with 10 positions matching TRBD2. Trimming took 0 bases from V and 9 from J; bases not matched to a gene: 8. CDR1 and CDR2 (germline): SGHVS, FNYEAQ. The CDR3 runs to 16 residues. The CDR3 region has the DNA TGTGCCAGCAGCTTAGCTAGCGGGAGGCCCGACGTTGAGCAGTTCTTC. Translated: CASSLASGRPDVEQFF.

V usage is TRBV7-2 and J usage is TRBJ1-5; D remains unclear. The CDR3 is made up of 15 amino acids. CDR1 SGHTA and CDR2 FQGNSA come from the germline V gene. The V gene lost 2 bases and the J gene lost 3 bases, with 11 bases spanning the gap. The CDR3 DNA reads as TGTGCCAGCAGCTTATTGCGGGCAGCCAATCAGCCCCAGCATTTT. Translated, it gives CASSLLRAANQPQHF.

The chain employs TRBV5-1 and TRBJ2-5, with a weak D call TRBD1 (5 bases). With 3 bases removed from V and 4 bases from J, the gap between germline ends came to 13 bases. The CDR3 covers 14 residues. The germline V gene has CDR1 SGHRS and CDR2 YFSETQ. CDR3 DNA: TGCGCCAGCAGCTATTCAAAGCAGGGAGAGACCCAGTACTTC. Encoded protein: CASSYSKQGETQYF. The full variable domain, rest sourced from reference TRBV5-1 and TRBJ2-5, is KAGVTQTPRYLIKTRGQQVTLSCSPISGHRSVSWYQQTPGQGLQFLFEYFSETQRNKGNFPGRFSGRQFSNSRSEMNVSTLELGDSALYLCASSYSKQGETQYFGPGTRLLVL.

This clone is labeled as medium-sized. The genes are TRBV7-2 and TRBJ1-2; D call uncertain. The V end lost 4 bases, the J end lost 6 bases, and 12 bases lay between the germline ends. Germline CDR1 reads SGHTA; CDR2 reads FQGNSA. The CDR3 runs to 13 residues. The CDR3 coding sequence is TGTGCCAGCAGCTCGGCACTGAGGAATGGCTACACCTTC. This encodes CASSSALRNGYTF. Variable domain in full (rest from reference TRBV7-2 and TRBJ1-2): GAGVSQSPSNKVTEKGKDVELRCDPISGHTALYWYRQSLGQGLEFLIYFQGNSAPDKSGLPSDRFSAERTGGSVSTLTIQRTQQEDSAVYLCASSSALRNGYTFGSGTRLTVV.

This chain uses TRBV7-8 with TRBJ1-2; the match to TRBD1 covers 9 bases. The CDR3 extends over 15 amino acids. CDR1 is SGHVS and CDR2 is FQNEAQ in the germline V gene. V lost 6 bases, J lost 6 bases, and 11 bases stayed unmatched. CDR3 nucleotide sequence: TGTGCCAGCAGACAGGGGACAGGGAGTTCGAATGGCTACACCTTC. Translation gives CASRQGTGSSNGYTF.

The chain carries TRBV11-1 and TRBJ2-1; D is uncertain. The CDR3 has 12 residues. V was pared by 3 bases and J by 4 bases, with 4 bases between. Per germline, CDR1 SGHAT and CDR2 FQDESV (reference sequence). The DNA for the CDR3 is TGTGCCAGCAGCTTTAGATACAATGAGCAGTTCTTC. This codes for CASSFRYNEQFF. Together with reference TRBV11-1 and TRBJ2-1, the CDR3 gives the full variable domain: EAEVAQSPRYKITEKSQAVAFWCDPISGHATLYWYRQILGQGPELLVQFQDESVVDDSQLPKDRFSAERLKGVDSTLKIQPAELGDSAMYLCASSFRYNEQFFGPGTRLTVL.

The rearrangement uses TRBV27 and TRBJ2-1, with TRBD1 matching over 9 bases. V was pared by 3 bases and J by 7 bases, with 4 bases of the junction left unmatched. The germline V gene encodes CDR1 MNHEY and CDR2 SMNVEV (reference sequence). The length of the CDR3 is 14 residues. CDR3 nucleotides: TGTGCCAGCAGTTTTGCCGGGACAGGGAATGAGCAGTTCTTC. Its translation is CASSFAGTGNEQFF.